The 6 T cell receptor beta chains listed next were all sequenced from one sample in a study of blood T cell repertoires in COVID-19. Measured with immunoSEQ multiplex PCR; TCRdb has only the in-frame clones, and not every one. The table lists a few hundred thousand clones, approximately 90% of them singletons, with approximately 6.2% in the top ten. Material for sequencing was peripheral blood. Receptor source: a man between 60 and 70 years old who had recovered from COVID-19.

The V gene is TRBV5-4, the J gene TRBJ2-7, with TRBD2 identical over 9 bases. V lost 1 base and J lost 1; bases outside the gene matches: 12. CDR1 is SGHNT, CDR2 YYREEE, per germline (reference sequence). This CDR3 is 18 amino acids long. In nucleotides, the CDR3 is TGTGCCAGCAGCTTGCGAAGCGGGGGCGGGAGGGAGTCCTACGAGCAGTACTTC. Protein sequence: CASSLRSGGGRESYEQYF.

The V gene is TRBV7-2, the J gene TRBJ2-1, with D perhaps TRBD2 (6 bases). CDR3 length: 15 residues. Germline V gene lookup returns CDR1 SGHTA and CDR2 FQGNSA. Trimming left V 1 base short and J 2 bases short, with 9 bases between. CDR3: CASSLVSGTYNEQFF. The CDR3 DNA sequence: TGTGCCAGCAGCTTAGTTAGCGGAACCTACAATGAGCAGTTCTTC.

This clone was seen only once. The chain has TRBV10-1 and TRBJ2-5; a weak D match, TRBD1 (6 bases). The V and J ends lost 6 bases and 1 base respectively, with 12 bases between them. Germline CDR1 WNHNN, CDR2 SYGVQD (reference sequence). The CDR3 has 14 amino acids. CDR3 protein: CASSPGQSQETQYF. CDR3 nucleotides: TGCGCCAGCAGCCCCGGACAGAGCCAAGAGACCCAGTACTTC.

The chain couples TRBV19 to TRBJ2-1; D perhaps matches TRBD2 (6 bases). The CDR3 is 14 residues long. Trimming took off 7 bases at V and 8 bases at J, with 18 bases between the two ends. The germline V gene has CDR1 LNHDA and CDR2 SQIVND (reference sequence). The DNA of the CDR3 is TGTGCCAGTACCCCCTGGGCCTCGGGAGATGAGCAGTTCTTC. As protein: CASTPWASGDEQFF.

The CDR3 here is CASSFKGDQPQHF. CDR3 bases: TGCGCCAGCAGCTTTAAGGGGGATCAGCCCCAGCATTTT. The chain carries TRBV5-1 and TRBJ1-5, with D perhaps matching TRBD1 (6 bases). V lost 2 bases and J 5 bases, leaving 8 bases between the germline ends. The germline V gene has CDR1 SGHRS and CDR2 YFSETQ. The CDR3 contains 13 residues.

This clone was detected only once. CDR3 amino acids: CSGDSYGYTF. The DNA of the CDR3 is TGCAGCGGTGACAGCTATGGCTACACCTTC. This chain joins TRBV29-1 and TRBJ1-2; the D gene is possibly TRBD1 (5 bases). V lost 7 bases, J lost 4 bases, and 7 bases lay in between. The CDR3 covers 10 residues. CDR1 and CDR2 from the germline V gene are SQVTM and ANQGSEA.